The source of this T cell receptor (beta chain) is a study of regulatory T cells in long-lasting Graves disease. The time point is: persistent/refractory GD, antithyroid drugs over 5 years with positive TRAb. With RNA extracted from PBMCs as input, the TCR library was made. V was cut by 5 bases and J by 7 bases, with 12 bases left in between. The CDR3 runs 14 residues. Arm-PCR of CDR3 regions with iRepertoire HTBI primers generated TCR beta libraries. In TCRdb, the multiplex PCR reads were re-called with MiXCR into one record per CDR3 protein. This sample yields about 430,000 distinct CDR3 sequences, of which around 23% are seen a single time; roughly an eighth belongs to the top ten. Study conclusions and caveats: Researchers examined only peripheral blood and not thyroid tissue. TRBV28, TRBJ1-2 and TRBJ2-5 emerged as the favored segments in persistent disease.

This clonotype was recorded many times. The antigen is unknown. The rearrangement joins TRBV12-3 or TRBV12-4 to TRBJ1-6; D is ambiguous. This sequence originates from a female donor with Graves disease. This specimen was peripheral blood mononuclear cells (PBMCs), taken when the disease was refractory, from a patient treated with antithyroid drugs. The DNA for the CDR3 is TGTGCCAGCAGTCAGAGACGGGGAAATTCACCCCTCCACTTT. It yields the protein CASSQRRGNSPLHF.